The 3 T cell receptor beta chains listed next were all sequenced from one sample in a study of OX40 agonist ivuxolimab in advanced cancers. This table comes from immunoSEQ multiplex PCR, and its TCRdb copy is limited to in-frame clones, with some not included. The data hold 99,000 or so clones, with 90% to 95% observed a single time. Source: CD4+ or CD8+ T cells sorted from blood, taken in a trial of the OX40 agonist ivuxolimab. The receptors were gathered from an adult with an advanced solid tumor such as melanoma, head and neck, liver or kidney cancer.

This chain links TRBV19 with TRBJ1-1; unclear D gene. The germline V gene encodes CDR1 LNHDA and CDR2 SQIVND (reference sequence). V shed 4 bases and J shed 1 base, with 7 bases lying between them. The CDR3 contains 13 residues. The DNA for the CDR3 is TGTGCCAGTAGTACGAGGTGGAACACTGAAGCTTTCTTT. Translating it yields CASSTRWNTEAFF.

The V and J genes are TRBV6-6 and TRBJ2-5, with 7 bases that match TRBD1. This CDR3 region has 14 residues. Germline V gives CDR1 MNHNY, CDR2 SVGAGI (reference sequence). V gave up 3 bases and J gave up 2 bases; unmatched junction bases: 3. CDR3 nucleotides: TGTGCCAGCAGTTATGGGGACAGTCAAGAGACCCAGTACTTC. Protein sequence: CASSYGDSQETQYF.

V gene TRBV28 combines with J gene TRBJ2-3, with 9 bases identical to TRBD2. In germline, CDR1 is MDHEN, CDR2 SYDVKM. CDR3 size: 15 residues. The J segment lost 2 bases and the V segment lost 6 bases, leaving 6 bases of the junction unmatched. CDR3 coding DNA: TGTGCCAGCAGGCTAGCGGGGTTTTACACAGATACGCAGTATTTT. Amino acid sequence: CASRLAGFYTDTQYF.